Listed below are T cell receptor beta chains from one sample, sequenced in a study of tumor and adjacent non-tumor tissue in lung cancer. TCRdb ran MiXCR on the multiplex PCR reads and lists one entry per CDR3 protein. The sample gives about 50,000 distinct CDR3 sequences, just under 75% of which show up once; around 23% is in the top ten. Sequenced input: distant non-tumor lung tissue. The receptors derive from a woman in her sixties or seventies with non-small cell lung cancer. CDR3s include the opening cysteine and the closing phenylalanine or tryptophan. Each record gives: CDR3 length, clone size, V gene, J gene, D gene, CDR3 protein, CDR3 DNA. The D gene is left open where the match is weak. Size is stated for part of the rows, as once, few or many counts, or as a class when the clone is expanded.

13	.	TRBV11-2	TRBJ1-2	.	CASSLDRTRGYIF	TGTGCCAGTAGCTTGGACCGAACAAGAGGCTACATCTTC
15	.	TRBV11-3	TRBJ2-2	TRBD1	CASSRRDSNTGELFF	TGTGCCAGTAGCCGAAGGGACAGCAACACAGGGGAGCTGTTTTTT
17	.	TRBV11-1	TRBJ2-2	.	CASIPRLEGESTGELFF	TGTGCCAGCATCCCACGACTAGAGGGAGAATCCACCGGGGAGCTGTTTTTT
18	.	TRBV20-1	TRBJ2-1	.	CSADGGMSRGQSYNEQFF	TGCAGTGCTGACGGAGGTATGAGCAGGGGCCAGTCCTACAATGAGCAGTTCTTC
15	.	TRBV4-3	TRBJ2-3	TRBD2	CASSQGTSGADVQYF	TGCGCCAGCAGCCAAGGGACTAGCGGTGCAGATGTGCAGTATTTT
14	many	TRBV6-5	TRBJ2-1	.	CASSYFGQNNEQFF	TGTGCCAGCAGTTACTTCGGGCAGAACAATGAGCAGTTCTTC
15	.	TRBV28	TRBJ2-3	.	CVSNHGNSGLDTQYF	TGTGTCAGCAATCATGGGAACTCGGGTCTAGATACGCAGTATTTT
13	.	TRBV12-3/TRBV12-4	TRBJ2-7	.	CARTLSITYEQYF	TGTGCCAGGACCCTTTCGATTACCTACGAGCAGTACTTC
14	once	TRBV5-4	TRBJ2-2	TRBD1	CTSSAGQDTGELFF	TGTACCAGCAGCGCGGGACAGGACACCGGGGAGCTGTTTTTC
13	.	TRBV6-2/TRBV6-3	TRBJ2-4	.	CTTSYDVQIIQYF	TGTACAACCAGTTACGATGTCCAAATCATTCAGTACTTC
15	.	TRBV30	TRBJ1-2	.	CARSVRGAQDYGYTF	TGTGCCCGGAGTGTAAGGGGGGCGCAAGACTATGGCTACACGTTC
15	many	TRBV28	TRBJ2-3	TRBD2	CASEEAGGGADTQYF	TGTGCCAGCGAGGAGGCGGGGGGCGGAGCAGATACGCAGTATTTT
14	.	TRBV11-2	TRBJ1-5	.	CASSRTGTDQPLHF	TGTGCCAGCAGCAGGACGGGGACCGATCAGCCACTGCATTTT
15	.	TRBV4-3	TRBJ2-3	TRBD2	CASSQGLARVDTPYF	TGCGCCAGCAGCCAAGGACTAGCGAGGGTAGATACGCCGTATTTT
11	.	TRBV20-1	TRBJ1-4	.	CSVPRTGKLFF	TGCAGTGTCCCCCGAACCGGGAAACTGTTTTTT
15	many	TRBV12-3/TRBV12-4	TRBJ1-5	.	CASSPTEAGNQPQHF	TGTGCCAGCAGTCCAACAGAGGCCGGCAATCAGCCCCAGCATTTT
14	.	TRBV5-6	TRBJ2-7	.	CASSSEQGGSWQNF	TGTGCCAGCAGCTCGGAACAGGGAGGTAGTTGGCAGAACTTC
15	.	TRBV6-1	TRBJ2-1	.	CASSEQVGRYNEQFF	TGTGCCAGCAGTGAGCAAGTGGGGCGATACAATGAGCAGTTCTTC
14	.	TRBV5-4	TRBJ2-7	.	CTSSFTRTPYEQYF	TGTACCAGCAGTTTTACCCGGACTCCCTACGAGCAGTACTTC
12	many	TRBV10-2	TRBJ2-1	TRBD1	CASTGQNNEQFF	TGCGCCAGCACGGGACAGAACAATGAGCAGTTCTTC
11	.	TRBV10-3	TRBJ2-7	.	CAICEGDEQYF	TGTGCCATCTGTGAAGGGGACGAGCAGTACTTC
16	once	TRBV6-2/TRBV6-3	TRBJ2-1	TRBD2	CASSSRTSGIYNEHFF	TGTGCCAGCAGTTCAAGGACTAGCGGGATTTACAATGAACACTTCTTC
14	.	TRBV20-1	TRBJ1-5	.	CSAAQGSGNQPQHF	TGCAGTGCGGCACAGGGATCGGGCAATCAGCCCCAGCATTTT
14	.	TRBV5-6	TRBJ1-2	.	CASRLWGVECGYTF	TGTGCCAGCAGGTTGTGGGGAGTCGAGTGTGGCTACACCTTC
14	.	TRBV7-9	TRBJ2-1	TRBD2	CVSSSFREGDEQIF	TGTGTCAGCAGCTCGTTCCGGGAGGGCGATGAGCAGATCTTC